A single sample is the source of the 10 T cell receptor beta chains below, sequenced in a study of beta chain features in type 1 diabetes (dated by TCRdb to 2017 to 2018). The library was made by the immunoSEQ multiplex PCR assay. The entire isolated RNA was reverse transcribed using the High Capacity cDNA Reverse Transcription Kit, and thus expressed TCRB transcripts were sequenced. TCRdb mirrors the immuneACCESS table, restricted to in-frame sequences. Some clones are absent from its copies; in checked studies, under half trace to an unresolved V gene, and the reason for the others is unknown. In all, the sample holds under 850,000 clones, and around 15% of those were seen once. 0.02% to 0.025% of the sample is held by the ten biggest clonotypes. Points the paper makes about the study in general: Type 1 diabetes patients showed a moderate but significant shortening of TCRB CDR3 length in all four CD4+ subsets.

The antigens these receptors bind are not known. Sequences were obtained from naive CD4+ T cells from blood. The sample's cell subset or site label, decoded: true naive CD4+ T cells. These receptors all come from a man in his late teens or twenties with type 1 diabetes.

V gene TRBV7-6 combines with J gene TRBJ2-2; 7 bases fit TRBD1. The CDR3 is 15 residues long. V lost 6 bases to trimming and J lost 4 bases; unmatched junction nucleotides: 8. In germline, CDR1 is SGHVS, CDR2 FNYEAQ. CDR3 in DNA: TGTGCCAGCAGTCCGCGACAGGGCGTCACCGGGGAGCTGTTTTTT. Its translation: CASSPRQGVTGELFF.

This clone was counted only a few times. The gene calls are TRBV7-9 and TRBJ2-1; 7 nucleotides agree with TRBD2. CDR1 is SEHNR and CDR2 is FQNEAQ in the germline V gene (reference sequence). The CDR3 is 13 residues long. J lost 7 bases, V lost 8 bases, and 8 bases had no gene match. The CDR3 DNA reads as TGTGCCAGCGAGGGAGGGCCGAGTAATGAGCAGTTCTTC. This codes for CASEGGPSNEQFF.

V and J are TRBV7-9 and TRBJ1-2; 8 bases fit TRBD1. This CDR3 is built from 14 residues. The ends lost 3 bases at V and 12 bases at J; junction bases unmatched: 12. From germline, CDR1 is SEHNR and CDR2 FQNEAQ (reference sequence). For the CDR3, the DNA is TGTGCCAGCAGCTTTATAACAGGGGGAATAAGAGACACCTTC. It yields the protein CASSFITGGIRDTF.

This clone was counted only a few times. The chain combines TRBV5-1 with TRBJ1-3; D gene ambiguous. Trimming took 0 bases from V and 8 from J, leaving 6 bases between them. CDR3 length: 12 residues. Germline values: CDR1 SGHRS, CDR2 YFSETQ. CDR3: CASSLAGDTIYF. The CDR3 nucleotides read TGCGCCAGCAGCTTGGCAGGTGACACCATATATTTT.

The rearrangement links TRBV6-5 to TRBJ1-2; 7 bases map to TRBD1. J was trimmed by 2 bases and V by 0 bases; bases with no gene match: 6. The CDR3 runs to 16 residues. From germline, CDR1 is MNHEY and CDR2 SVGAGI. The CDR3 coding sequence is TGTGCCAGCAGTTACTCGTATCAAGGGGGCAACTATGGCTACACCTTC. This encodes CASSYSYQGGNYGYTF.

The genes are TRBV6-4 and TRBJ2-1; tentatively, D is TRBD1 (6 bases). The germline gives CDR1 MRHNA, CDR2 SNTAGT. Trimming pared 5 bases from V and 2 bases from J, leaving 10 bases between. This CDR3 region has 14 residues. This CDR3 is CASSPGQAYNEQFF. The CDR3 coding sequence is TGTGCCAGCAGTCCGGGACAAGCCTACAATGAGCAGTTCTTC.

The table lists this clone with a few counts. V gene TRBV29-1 combines with J gene TRBJ2-7; 9 nucleotides align to TRBD1. Germline values: CDR1 SQVTM, CDR2 ANQGSEA. The V gene end was trimmed by 4 bases and the J gene end by 6 bases; junction bases not matched to a gene: 4. The CDR3 totals 12 residues. This CDR3 reads CSVGTGAGEQYF. In nucleotides, the CDR3 is TGCAGCGTTGGGACAGGGGCTGGCGAGCAGTACTTC.

J is TRBJ2-5 and V is TRBV11-3; 9 bases fit TRBD1. The V segment lost 4 bases and the J segment 4 bases; nucleotides outside the gene matches: 4. Germline CDR1 SGHNT, CDR2 YENEEA. The CDR3 is 14 residues long. CDR3 in DNA: TGTGCCAGCAGCTCGGACAGGGGAGGAGAGACCCAGTACTTC. It specifies CASSSDRGGETQYF.

The chain joins TRBV30 to TRBJ2-1, with 12 nucleotides matching TRBD2. V shed 8 bases and J 8 bases; nucleotides not matched to a gene: 22. Germline V gene lookup returns CDR1 GTSNPN and CDR2 SVGIG (reference sequence). The CDR3 spans 18 residues. The CDR3 spells CARISGKKTSGGSHEQFF. CDR3 in DNA: TGTGCCCGTATCTCCGGGAAGAAAACTAGCGGGGGGTCTCATGAGCAGTTCTTC.

This clone was seen more than once but under ten times. The chain has TRBV25-1 and TRBJ2-3; a weak D match, TRBD2 (6 bases). In germline, CDR1 is MGHDK, CDR2 SYGVNS. CDR3 length: 13 amino acids. Trimming removed 3 bases from V and 5 bases from J, with 9 bases in between. The DNA for the CDR3 is TGTGCCAGCAGTGATGTGGGGGGAGATACGCAGTATTTT. Amino acids: CASSDVGGDTQYF.